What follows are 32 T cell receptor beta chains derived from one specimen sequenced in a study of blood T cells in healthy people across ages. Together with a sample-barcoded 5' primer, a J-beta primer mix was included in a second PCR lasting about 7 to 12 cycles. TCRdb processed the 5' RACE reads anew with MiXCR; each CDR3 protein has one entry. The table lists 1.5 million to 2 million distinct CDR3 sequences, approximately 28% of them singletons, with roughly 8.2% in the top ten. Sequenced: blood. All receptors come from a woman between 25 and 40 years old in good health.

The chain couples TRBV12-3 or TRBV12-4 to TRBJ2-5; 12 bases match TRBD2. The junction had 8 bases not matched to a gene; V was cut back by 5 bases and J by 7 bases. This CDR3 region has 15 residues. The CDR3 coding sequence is TGTGCCAGCAGTCCCTTGACTAGCGGGGGTATGACCCAGTACTTC. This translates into CASSPLTSGGMTQYF.

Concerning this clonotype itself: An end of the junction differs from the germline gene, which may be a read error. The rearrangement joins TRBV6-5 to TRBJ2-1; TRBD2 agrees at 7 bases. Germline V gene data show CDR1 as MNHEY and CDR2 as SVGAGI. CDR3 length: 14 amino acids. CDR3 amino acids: CAISYQLARDEQFF. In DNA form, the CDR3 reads TGTGCCATCAGTTACCAACTAGCGAGAGATGAGCAGTTCTTC.

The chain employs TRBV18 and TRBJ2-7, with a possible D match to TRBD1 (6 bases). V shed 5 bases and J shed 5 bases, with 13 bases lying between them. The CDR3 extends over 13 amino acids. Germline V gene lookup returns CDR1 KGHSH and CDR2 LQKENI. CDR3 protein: CASSSQGNNEQYF. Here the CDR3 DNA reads TGTGCCAGCTCATCACAGGGAAATAACGAGCAGTACTTC.

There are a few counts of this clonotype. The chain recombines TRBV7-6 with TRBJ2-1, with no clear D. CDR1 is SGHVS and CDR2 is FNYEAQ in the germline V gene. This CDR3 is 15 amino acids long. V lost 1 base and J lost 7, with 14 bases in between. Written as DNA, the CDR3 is TGTGCCAGCAGCTTAGAGCAGGAAACATGGAATGAGCAGTTCTTC. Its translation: CASSLEQETWNEQFF.

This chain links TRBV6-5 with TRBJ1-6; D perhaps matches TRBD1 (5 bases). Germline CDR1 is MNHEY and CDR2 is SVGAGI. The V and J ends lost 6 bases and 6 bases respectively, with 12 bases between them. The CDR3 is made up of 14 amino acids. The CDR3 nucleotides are TGTGCCAGCAGCTACAGGCGGGGTAATTCACCCCTCCACTTT. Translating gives CASSYRRGNSPLHF.

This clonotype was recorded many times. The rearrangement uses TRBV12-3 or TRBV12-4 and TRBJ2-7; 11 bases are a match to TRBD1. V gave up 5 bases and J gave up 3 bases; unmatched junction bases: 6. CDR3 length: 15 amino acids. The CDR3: CASSRTGTGGYEQYF. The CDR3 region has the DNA TGTGCCAGCAGTCGCACCGGGACAGGGGGCTACGAGCAGTACTTC.

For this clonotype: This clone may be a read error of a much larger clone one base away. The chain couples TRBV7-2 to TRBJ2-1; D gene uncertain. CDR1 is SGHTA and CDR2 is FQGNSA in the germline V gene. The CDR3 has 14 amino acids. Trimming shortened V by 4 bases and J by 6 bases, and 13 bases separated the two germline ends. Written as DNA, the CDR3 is TGTGCCAGCAGCTGCCTCAGAACCGTCAATGAGCAGTTCTTC. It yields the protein CASSCLRTVNEQFF.

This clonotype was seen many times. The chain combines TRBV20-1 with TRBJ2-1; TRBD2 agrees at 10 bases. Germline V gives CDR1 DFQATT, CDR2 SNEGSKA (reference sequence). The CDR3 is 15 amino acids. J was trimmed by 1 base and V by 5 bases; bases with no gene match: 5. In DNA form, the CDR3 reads TGCAGTGCTGTCGGACTAGCGGCTTCCTACAATGAGCAGTTCTTC. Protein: CSAVGLAASYNEQFF.

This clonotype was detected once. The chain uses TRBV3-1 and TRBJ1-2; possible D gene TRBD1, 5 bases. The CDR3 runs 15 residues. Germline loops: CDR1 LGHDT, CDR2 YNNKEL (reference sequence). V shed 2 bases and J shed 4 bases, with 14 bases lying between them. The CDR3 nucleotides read TGTGCCAGCAGCCAACGGGACCCGGCGCCCTATGGCTACACCTTC. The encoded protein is CASSQRDPAPYGYTF.

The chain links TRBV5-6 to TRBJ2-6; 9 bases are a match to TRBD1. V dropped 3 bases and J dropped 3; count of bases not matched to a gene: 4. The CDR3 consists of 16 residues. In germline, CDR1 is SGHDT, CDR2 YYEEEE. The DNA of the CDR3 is TGTGCCAGCAGCTCCGGGACAGGGAATGGGGCCAACGTCCTGACTTTC. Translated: CASSSGTGNGANVLTF.

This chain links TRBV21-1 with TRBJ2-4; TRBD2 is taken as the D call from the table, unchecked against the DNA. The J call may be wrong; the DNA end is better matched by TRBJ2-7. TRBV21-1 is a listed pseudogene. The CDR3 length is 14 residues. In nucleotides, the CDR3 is TGTGCCAGCAGCAAAGTGGGTAGTTGGGCCGAGCAGTACTTC. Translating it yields CASSKVGSWAEQYF.

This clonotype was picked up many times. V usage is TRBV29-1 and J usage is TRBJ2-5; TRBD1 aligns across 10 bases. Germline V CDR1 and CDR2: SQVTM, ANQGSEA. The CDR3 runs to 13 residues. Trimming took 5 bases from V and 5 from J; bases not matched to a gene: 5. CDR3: CSVPGTGEETQYF. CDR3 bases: TGCAGCGTTCCAGGGACAGGGGAGGAGACCCAGTACTTC. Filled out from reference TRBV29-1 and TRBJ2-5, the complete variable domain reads SAVISQKPSRDICQRGTSLTIQCQVDSQVTMMFWYRQQPGQSLTLIATANQGSEATYESGFVIDKFPISRPNLTFSTLTVSNMSPEDSSIYLCSVPGTGEETQYFGPGTRLLVL.

CDR3 amino acids: CASSTRHTQIAGAYEQYF. CDR3 DNA: TGTGCCAGCAGCACTCGCCACACCCAGATAGCGGGCGCCTACGAGCAGTACTTC. The chain links TRBV28 to TRBJ2-7; 7 bases align to TRBD2. The CDR3 extends over 18 amino acids. V gave up 6 bases and J gave up 2 bases; unmatched junction bases: 19. Germline V gives CDR1 MDHEN, CDR2 SYDVKM.

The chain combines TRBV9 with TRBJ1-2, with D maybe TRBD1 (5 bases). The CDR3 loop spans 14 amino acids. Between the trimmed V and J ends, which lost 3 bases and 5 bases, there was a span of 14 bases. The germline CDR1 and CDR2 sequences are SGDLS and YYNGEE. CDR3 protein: CASSGEGKAYGYTF. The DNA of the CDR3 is TGTGCCAGCAGCGGGGAGGGGAAGGCATATGGCTACACCTTC.

The CDR3 reads CASSLALGRQTQYF. CDR3 sequence (DNA): TGTGCCAGCAGTTTAGCGCTAGGGAGACAGACCCAGTACTTC. The chain employs TRBV12-3 or TRBV12-4 and TRBJ2-5; a possible D gene is TRBD2 (5 bases). V lost 0 bases, J lost 6 bases, and 11 bases lay in between. This CDR3 spans 14 amino acids.

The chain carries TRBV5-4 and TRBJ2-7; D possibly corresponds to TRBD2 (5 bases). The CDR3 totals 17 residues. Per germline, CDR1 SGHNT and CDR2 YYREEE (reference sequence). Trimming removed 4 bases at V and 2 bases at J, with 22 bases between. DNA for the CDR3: TGTGCCAGCAGCCCCGGGTTGAGGAGCGGAGGTACCTACGAGCAGTACTTC. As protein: CASSPGLRSGGTYEQYF.

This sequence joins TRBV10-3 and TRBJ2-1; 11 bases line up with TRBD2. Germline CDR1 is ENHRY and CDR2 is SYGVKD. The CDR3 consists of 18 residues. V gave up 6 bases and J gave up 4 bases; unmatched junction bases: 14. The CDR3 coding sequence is TGTGCCATCAGACCTCTAGCGGGAGGCTCCCGGAGTTACAATGAGCAGTTCTTC. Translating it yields CAIRPLAGGSRSYNEQFF.

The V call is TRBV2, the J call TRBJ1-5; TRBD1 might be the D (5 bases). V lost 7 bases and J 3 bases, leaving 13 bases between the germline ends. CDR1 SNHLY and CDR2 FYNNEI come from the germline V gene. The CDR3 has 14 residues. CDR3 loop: CASTSRALNQPQHF. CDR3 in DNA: TGTGCCAGCACCAGCAGGGCCCTCAATCAGCCCCAGCATTTT.

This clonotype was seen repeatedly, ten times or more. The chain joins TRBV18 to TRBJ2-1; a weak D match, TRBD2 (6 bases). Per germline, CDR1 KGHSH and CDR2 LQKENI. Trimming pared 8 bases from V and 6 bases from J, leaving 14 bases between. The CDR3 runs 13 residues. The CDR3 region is CASTAGTFNEQFF. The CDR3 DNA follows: TGTGCCAGCACCGCCGGGACTTTCAATGAGCAGTTCTTC.

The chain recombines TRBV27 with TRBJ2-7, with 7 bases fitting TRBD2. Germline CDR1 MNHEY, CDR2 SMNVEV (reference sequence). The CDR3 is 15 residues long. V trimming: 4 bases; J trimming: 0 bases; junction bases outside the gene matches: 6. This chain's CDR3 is CASSSPREGSYEQYF. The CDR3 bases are TGTGCCAGCAGTTCACCCAGGGAGGGCTCCTACGAGCAGTACTTC.

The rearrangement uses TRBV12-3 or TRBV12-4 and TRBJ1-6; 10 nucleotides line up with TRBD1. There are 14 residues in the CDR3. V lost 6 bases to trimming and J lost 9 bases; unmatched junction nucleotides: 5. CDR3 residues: CASSPGDRGSPLHF. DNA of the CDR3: TGTGCCAGCAGCCCCGGGGACAGGGGTTCACCCCTCCACTTT.

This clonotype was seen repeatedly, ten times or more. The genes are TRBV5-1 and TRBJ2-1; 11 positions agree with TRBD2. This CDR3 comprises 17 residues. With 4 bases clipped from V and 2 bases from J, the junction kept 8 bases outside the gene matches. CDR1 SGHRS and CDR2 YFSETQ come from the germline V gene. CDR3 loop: CASSARGGLAAYNEQFF. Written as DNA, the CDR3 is TGCGCCAGCAGCGCTCGCGGGGGACTAGCGGCCTACAATGAGCAGTTCTTC.

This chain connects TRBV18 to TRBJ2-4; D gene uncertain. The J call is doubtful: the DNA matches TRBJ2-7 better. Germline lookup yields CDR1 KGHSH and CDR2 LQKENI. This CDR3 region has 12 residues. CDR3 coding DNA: TGTGCCAGCTCACAAAATAGGAACGAGCAGTACTTC. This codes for CASSQNRNEQYF.

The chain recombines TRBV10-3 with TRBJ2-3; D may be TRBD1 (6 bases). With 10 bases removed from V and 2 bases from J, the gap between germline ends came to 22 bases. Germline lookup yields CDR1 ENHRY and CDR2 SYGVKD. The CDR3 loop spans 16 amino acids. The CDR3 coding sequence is TGTGCCAACCCCATTATGGGGACAACTTTCACAGATACGCAGTATTTT. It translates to CANPIMGTTFTDTQYF.

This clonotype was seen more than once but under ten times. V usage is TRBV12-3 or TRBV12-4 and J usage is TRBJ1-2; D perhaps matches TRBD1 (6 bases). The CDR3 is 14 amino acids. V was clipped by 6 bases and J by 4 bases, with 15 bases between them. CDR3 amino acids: CASSSLDSSYGYTF. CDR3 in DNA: TGTGCCAGCAGCTCCTTGGACAGTTCCTATGGCTACACCTTC.

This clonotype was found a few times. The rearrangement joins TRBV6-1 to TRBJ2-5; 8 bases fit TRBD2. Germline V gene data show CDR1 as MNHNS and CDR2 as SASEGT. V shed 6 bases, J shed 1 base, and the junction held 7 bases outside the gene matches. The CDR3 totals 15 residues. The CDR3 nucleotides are TGTGCCAGCAGAGCGGGGGCCCATTCCCAAGAGACCCAGTACTTC. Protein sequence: CASRAGAHSQETQYF.

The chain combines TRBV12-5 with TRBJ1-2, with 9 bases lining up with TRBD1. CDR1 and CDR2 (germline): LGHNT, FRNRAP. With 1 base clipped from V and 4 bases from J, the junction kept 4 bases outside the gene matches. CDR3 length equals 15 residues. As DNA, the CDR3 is TGTGCTAGTGGTTTGGCGGGACAGGGCTTCTATGGCTACACCTTC. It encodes CASGLAGQGFYGYTF.

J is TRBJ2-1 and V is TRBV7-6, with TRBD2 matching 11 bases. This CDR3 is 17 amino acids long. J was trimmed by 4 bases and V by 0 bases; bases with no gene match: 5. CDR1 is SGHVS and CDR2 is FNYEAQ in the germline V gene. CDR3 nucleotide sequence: TGTGCCAGCAGCTTAGCCTTACTAGCGGGAGAGTACAATGAGCAGTTCTTC. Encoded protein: CASSLALLAGEYNEQFF.

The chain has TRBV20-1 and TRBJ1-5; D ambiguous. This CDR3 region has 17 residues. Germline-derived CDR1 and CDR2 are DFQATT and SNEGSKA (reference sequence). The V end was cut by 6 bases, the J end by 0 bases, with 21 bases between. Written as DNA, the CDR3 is TGCAGTGCGAAGACCGCTTGGAGCGACAATAGCAATCAGCCCCAGCATTTT. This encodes CSAKTAWSDNSNQPQHF.

This CDR3 is CASTTGTDTQYF. The CDR3 region has the DNA TGTGCCAGCACCACAGGCACAGATACGCAGTATTTT. The rearrangement links TRBV6-6 to TRBJ2-3; D is ambiguous. The CDR3 totals 12 residues. V shed 7 bases and J shed 1 base, with 6 bases lying between them. The germline V gene encodes CDR1 MNHNY and CDR2 SVGAGI (reference sequence).

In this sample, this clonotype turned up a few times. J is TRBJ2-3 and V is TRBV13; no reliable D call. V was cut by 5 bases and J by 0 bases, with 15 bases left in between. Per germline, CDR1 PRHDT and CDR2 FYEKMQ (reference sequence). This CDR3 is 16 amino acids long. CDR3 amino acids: CASSPQGPTSTDTQYF. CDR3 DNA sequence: TGTGCCAGCAGCCCTCAAGGACCTACTAGCACAGATACGCAGTATTTT. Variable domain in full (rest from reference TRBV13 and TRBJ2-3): AAGVIQSPRHLIKEKRETATLKCYPIPRHDTVYWYQQGPGQDPQFLISFYEKMQSDKGSIPDRFSAQQFSDYHSELNMSSLELGDSALYFCASSPQGPTSTDTQYFGPGTRLTVL.

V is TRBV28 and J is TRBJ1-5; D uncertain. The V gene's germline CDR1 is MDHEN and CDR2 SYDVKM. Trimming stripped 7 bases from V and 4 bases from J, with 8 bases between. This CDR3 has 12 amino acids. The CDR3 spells CASITGNQPQHF. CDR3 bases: TGTGCCAGCATTACCGGTAATCAGCCCCAGCATTTT.